The rows below give T cell receptor beta chains drawn from one sample of a study of blood T cell repertoires in COVID-19. Sequencing used immunoSEQ multiplex PCR; TCRdb keeps in-frame clones, though not all of them. Altogether fewer than 250,000 clones are present, 80% to 90% being singletons, with the ten largest covering roughly 4.2%. The sample consisted of peripheral blood. These receptor sequences come from a man aged 50-60 years with acute or convalescent COVID-19. CDR3s include the opening cysteine and the closing phenylalanine or tryptophan.

TRBJ1-2	TRBV5-1	CASSLGQSYGYTF
TRBJ2-5	TRBV7-6	CASSFVDSETQYF
TRBJ2-7	TRBV3-1/TRBV3-2	CASSFSSYEQYF
TRBJ1-5	TRBV15	CATSPRGQDNQPQHF
TRBJ1-2	TRBV7-2	CASSPQGVLTNYGYTF
TRBJ2-5	TRBV11-2	CASSRTGQETQYF
TRBJ1-1	TRBV4-1	CASSQDRVSNTEAFF
TRBJ2-1	TRBV19	CASDDTSSYNEQFF
TRBJ2-2	TRBV5-4	CASSRTGLRTGELFF
TRBJ1-2	TRBV12-5	CASGLGWRRGYGYTF
TRBJ1-2	TRBV5-1	CASQGYYGYTF
TRBJ2-1	TRBV18	CASSLESSYNEQFF
TRBJ1-4	TRBV12-3/TRBV12-4	CASSFRAGEKLFF
TRBJ2-7	TRBV5-1	CASSLSWGLTYEQYF
TRBJ1-2	TRBV10-1	CASSGTTGGHGYTF
TRBJ2-7	TRBV19	CASSIGTGGFYEQYF
TRBJ1-1	TRBV14	CASSHTGWGRNTEAFF
TRBJ1-1	TRBV5-6	CASSLTPGNMNTEAFF
TRBJ2-7	TRBV7-9	CASSLISPEQYF
TRBJ2-1	TRBV14	CASSQDRGGTAKISSSYNEQFF
TRBJ2-2	TRBV7-2	CASSFWALRGSLTGELFF
TRBJ2-2	TRBV7-9	CASSRAGHTGELFF
TRBJ2-1	TRBV20-1	CSARGGYEQFF
TRBJ1-2	TRBV3-1/TRBV3-2	CASSPNRNYGYTF
TRBJ1-2	TRBV19	CASSLKGGGSSNYGYTF
TRBJ1-2	TRBV7-3	CASRSKGTGGDYGYTF
TRBJ1-6	TRBV15	CATSRWRVSTNSPLHF
TRBJ2-2	TRBV6-2/TRBV6-3	CASSWGGKGTGELFF
TRBJ2-7	TRBV19	CASSRGQAPYEQYF
TRBJ2-5	TRBV19	CASSIGGVTSGQETQYF
TRBJ2-2	TRBV18	CASSPQREMGELFF
TRBJ2-1	TRBV3-1/TRBV3-2	CASSQPKGVNEQFF
TRBJ1-4	TRBV12-3/TRBV12-4	CASTYREGEKLFF
TRBJ1-2	TRBV14	CASSQGRPYGGYTF
TRBJ2-7	TRBV27	CASSPLTSDRSSYEQYF
TRBJ1-4	TRBV5-1	CASSFQGAEEKLFF
TRBJ1-5	TRBV7-2	CASSLGPLSNQPQHF
TRBJ1-5	TRBV5-6	CASSVLGGAVGSQHF
TRBJ2-2	TRBV18	CASSPNTGGLNTGELFF
TRBJ1-1	TRBV19	CASHPGLSSTEAFF
TRBJ1-4	TRBV7-9	CASSPRTGRDEKLFF